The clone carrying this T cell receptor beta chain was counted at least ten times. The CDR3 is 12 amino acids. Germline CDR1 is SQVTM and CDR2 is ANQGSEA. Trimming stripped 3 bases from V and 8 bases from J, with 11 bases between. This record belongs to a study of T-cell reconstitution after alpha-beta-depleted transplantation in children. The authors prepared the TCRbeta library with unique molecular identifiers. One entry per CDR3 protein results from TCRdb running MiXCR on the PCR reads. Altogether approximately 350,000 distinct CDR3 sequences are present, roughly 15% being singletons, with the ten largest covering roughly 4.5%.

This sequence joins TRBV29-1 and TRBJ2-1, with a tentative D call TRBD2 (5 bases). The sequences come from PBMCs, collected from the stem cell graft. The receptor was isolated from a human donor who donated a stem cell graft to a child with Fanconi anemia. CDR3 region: CSVEPGRDEQFF. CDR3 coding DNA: TGCAGCGTTGAGCCCGGGCGGGATGAGCAGTTCTTC.